Presented here are 21 T cell receptor beta chains from one specimen sequenced in a study of T cell responses to AZD1222 COVID-19 vaccine. The data were produced by immunoSEQ multiplex PCR, yet TCRdb's version contains in-frame clones alone and is incomplete. The data contain 100,000 to 150,000 clones, 70% to 90% of them singletons. Sequencing used peripheral blood, obtained on day 0 of AZD1222 vaccination. All receptors come from an adult in good health.

The genes are TRBV10-1 and TRBJ2-7; D gene uncertain. Trimming stripped 2 bases from V and 2 bases from J, with 13 bases between. Germline CDR1 WNHNN, CDR2 SYGVQD (reference sequence). The CDR3 extends over 15 amino acids. The CDR3 region has the DNA TGCGCCAGCAGTGAGATGCGCAGGAACCCCTACGAGCAGTACTTC. This encodes CASSEMRRNPYEQYF.

The chain employs TRBV5-1 and TRBJ1-1; the D gene is possibly TRBD1 (5 bases). V was cut by 0 bases and J by 1 base, with 10 bases left in between. The CDR3 length is 15 residues. Germline CDR1 is SGHRS and CDR2 is YFSETQ. DNA for the CDR3: TGCGCCAGCAGCTTGGTCGGGGCAGGGAACACTGAAGCTTTCTTT. It encodes CASSLVGAGNTEAFF.

The V and J genes are TRBV2 and TRBJ2-7, with 7 bases lining up with TRBD2. Germline trimming cut 2 bases from V and 1 base from J; bases unmatched to any gene: 5. Germline V CDR1 and CDR2: SNHLY, FYNNEI. The CDR3 spans 15 residues. CDR3 sequence (DNA): TGTGCCAGCAGTGAATGGCCGGGAGGTTCCTACGAGCAGTACTTC. It yields the protein CASSEWPGGSYEQYF.

The rearrangement joins TRBV11-2 to TRBJ1-1; D not resolved. The CDR3 is 14 amino acids. With 6 bases removed from V and 0 bases from J, the gap between germline ends came to 11 bases. CDR1 and CDR2 from the germline V gene are SGHAT and FQNNGV. The CDR3 is CASRVHFMNTEAFF. CDR3 in DNA: TGTGCCAGCAGGGTCCACTTTATGAACACTGAAGCTTTCTTT.

The rearrangement uses TRBV27 and TRBJ1-6; D is ambiguous. In germline, CDR1 is MNHEY, CDR2 SMNVEV (reference sequence). V was trimmed by 8 bases and J by 0 bases, leaving 5 bases between them. The CDR3 is 13 amino acids. Written as DNA, the CDR3 is TGTGCCAGCGGTTCCTCCTATAATTCACCCCTCCACTTT. It yields the protein CASGSSYNSPLHF.

This sequence joins TRBV18 and TRBJ2-2, with 11 bases matching TRBD1. Germline V gene data show CDR1 as KGHSH and CDR2 as LQKENI. The V gene end was trimmed by 2 bases and the J gene end by 7 bases; junction bases not matched to a gene: 12. The CDR3 consists of 18 residues. The CDR3: CASSPFGRTGGIGGELFF. The DNA of the CDR3 is TGTGCCAGCTCACCATTCGGCCGGACAGGGGGCATCGGCGGGGAGCTGTTTTTT.

The rearrangement joins TRBV7-6 to TRBJ2-7; D is unclear. Trimming stripped 1 base from V and 3 bases from J, with 19 bases between. The CDR3 is 17 amino acids. CDR1 is SGHVS, CDR2 FNYEAQ, per germline. The CDR3 loop reads CASSLDLQAGTYYEQYF. CDR3 DNA: TGTGCCAGCAGCTTAGATCTCCAGGCTGGAACTTACTACGAGCAGTACTTC.

The rearrangement joins TRBV28 to TRBJ1-2; 8 bases match TRBD1. This CDR3 region has 16 residues. Germline loops: CDR1 MDHEN, CDR2 SYDVKM. J gave up 3 bases and V 1 base, and 7 bases lay outside the gene matches. This CDR3 is CASSLSIGQGHYGYTF. In nucleotides, the CDR3 is TGTGCCAGCAGTTTATCCATAGGACAGGGCCACTATGGCTACACCTTC.

The V gene is TRBV27, the J gene TRBJ2-7; 7 nucleotides agree with TRBD1. Germline V gene data show CDR1 as MNHEY and CDR2 as SMNVEV (reference sequence). The CDR3 length is 16 residues. The ends lost 8 bases at V and 5 bases at J; junction bases unmatched: 18. The CDR3: CASYAARGSSLHEQYF. CDR3 coding DNA: TGTGCCAGCTATGCAGCCAGGGGGTCCTCACTCCACGAGCAGTACTTC.

V is TRBV14 and J is TRBJ2-2; D call uncertain. The CDR3 spans 13 residues. Germline V gives CDR1 SGHDN, CDR2 FVKESK. V lost 2 bases, J lost 4 bases, and 5 bases lay in between. DNA of the CDR3: TGTGCCAGCAGCCAATTTCTCACCGGGGAGCTGTTTTTT. Amino acid sequence: CASSQFLTGELFF. Together with reference TRBV14 and TRBJ2-2, the CDR3 gives the full variable domain: EAGVTQFPSHSVIEKGQTVTLRCDPISGHDNLYWYRRVMGKEIKFLLHFVKESKQDESGMPNNRFLAERTGGTYSTLKVQPAELEDSGVYFCASSQFLTGELFFGEGSRLTVL.

The V call is TRBV9, the J call TRBJ1-1; D possibly corresponds to TRBD1 (6 bases). Trimming took off 3 bases at V and 1 base at J, with 13 bases between the two ends. In germline, CDR1 is SGDLS, CDR2 YYNGEE. This CDR3 has 15 residues. The CDR3 here is CASSALQGGNTEAFF. CDR3 nucleotide sequence: TGTGCCAGCAGCGCCTTACAGGGTGGGAACACTGAAGCTTTCTTT.

This clone was counted once. The V gene is TRBV2, the J gene TRBJ1-2; D remains ambiguous. V lost 6 bases to trimming and J lost 8 bases, with 16 bases between them. The CDR3 totals 13 residues. CDR1 SNHLY and CDR2 FYNNEI come from the germline V gene. CDR3 coding DNA: TGTGCCAGCAGGGGAGATGGGCGTCGAGGCTACACCTTC. Residues: CASRGDGRRGYTF.

The V gene is TRBV6-4, the J gene TRBJ2-1; TRBD1 agrees at 7 bases. CDR3 length equals 15 residues. The junction had 5 bases not matched to a gene; V was cut back by 5 bases and J by 1 base. Per germline, CDR1 MRHNA and CDR2 SNTAGT. The CDR3 nucleotides are TGTGCCAGCAGTCCTCGACAGGGTTCCTACAATGAGCAGTTCTTC. Residues: CASSPRQGSYNEQFF.

The rearrangement links TRBV28 to TRBJ2-7; D is unclear. The CDR3 covers 13 residues. Per the germline V gene, CDR1 is MDHEN and CDR2 is SYDVKM. V lost 7 bases and J lost 6, with 16 bases in between. CDR3 region: CASILVGSGEQYF. Written as DNA, the CDR3 is TGTGCCAGCATCCTGGTGGGTTCGGGCGAGCAGTACTTC.

The V call is TRBV5-1, the J call TRBJ2-7; the match to TRBD2 covers 10 bases. The CDR3 totals 16 residues. J lost 1 base, V lost 0 bases, and 4 bases had no gene match. CDR1 is SGHRS and CDR2 is YFSETQ in the germline V gene. DNA for the CDR3: TGCGCCAGCAGCTTGGTGGGGACTAGCGTATCCTACGAGCAGTACTTC. Residues: CASSLVGTSVSYEQYF.

The CDR3 loop reads CATSARTGRETQYF. CDR3 coding DNA: TGTGCCACCAGCGCGAGGACAGGGAGAGAGACCCAGTACTTC. The chain is built from TRBV15 and TRBJ2-5; TRBD1 agrees at 8 bases. The germline V gene has CDR1 LNHNV and CDR2 YYDKDF (reference sequence). This CDR3 has 14 residues. Germline trimming cut 5 bases from V and 4 bases from J; bases unmatched to any gene: 6.

The chain is built from TRBV16 and TRBJ2-7; 7 bases are shared with TRBD1. The CDR3 is 15 amino acids. Losses at the gene ends were 1 base for V and 0 bases for J; bases not matched to a gene: 3. Per the germline V gene, CDR1 is KGHSY and CDR2 is FQNENV. This CDR3 reads CASSQLGTASYEQYF. The DNA for the CDR3 is TGTGCCAGCAGCCAATTGGGGACAGCCTCCTACGAGCAGTACTTC.

The chain combines TRBV28 with TRBJ1-2, with D unclear. Germline lookup yields CDR1 MDHEN and CDR2 SYDVKM. This CDR3 region has 12 residues. Trimming stripped 4 bases from V and 0 bases from J, with 3 bases between. Here the CDR3 reads CASSWANYGYTF. The CDR3 bases are TGTGCCAGCAGTTGGGCTAACTATGGCTACACCTTC.

This clone appeared once. The chain employs TRBV5-4 and TRBJ2-5; D perhaps matches TRBD2 (5 bases). The CDR3 spans 14 residues. Looked up from germline, CDR1 is SGHNT and CDR2 is YYREEE (reference sequence). The V end lost 4 bases, the J end lost 5 bases, and 15 bases lay between the germline ends. CDR3 sequence (DNA): TGTGCCAGCAGCCAGACGGGATCCGGTGAGACCCAGTACTTC. It codes for CASSQTGSGETQYF.

The rearrangement links TRBV18 to TRBJ1-2; no reliable D call. Germline-derived CDR1 and CDR2 are KGHSH and LQKENI. The CDR3 has 13 residues. Trimming took 5 bases from V and 4 from J, leaving 11 bases between them. As DNA, the CDR3 is TGTGCCAGCTCATCGGACGATGGCTATGGCTACACCTTC. It yields the protein CASSSDDGYGYTF. Full variable domain (outside the CDR3, taken from reference TRBV18 and TRBJ1-2): NAGVMQNPRHLVRRRGQEARLRCSPMKGHSHVYWYRQLPEEGLKFMVYLQKENIIDESGMPKERFSAEFPKEGPSILRIQQVVRGDSAAYFCASSSDDGYGYTFGSGTRLTVV.

V and J are TRBV30 and TRBJ2-7; 10 bases line up with TRBD1. This CDR3 comprises 14 residues. V lost 0 bases, J lost 3 bases, and 2 bases stayed unmatched. The germline V gene encodes CDR1 GTSNPN and CDR2 SVGIG (reference sequence). The CDR3 region is CAWSVTGGYYEQYF. CDR3 coding DNA: TGTGCCTGGAGTGTGACAGGGGGCTACTACGAGCAGTACTTC.